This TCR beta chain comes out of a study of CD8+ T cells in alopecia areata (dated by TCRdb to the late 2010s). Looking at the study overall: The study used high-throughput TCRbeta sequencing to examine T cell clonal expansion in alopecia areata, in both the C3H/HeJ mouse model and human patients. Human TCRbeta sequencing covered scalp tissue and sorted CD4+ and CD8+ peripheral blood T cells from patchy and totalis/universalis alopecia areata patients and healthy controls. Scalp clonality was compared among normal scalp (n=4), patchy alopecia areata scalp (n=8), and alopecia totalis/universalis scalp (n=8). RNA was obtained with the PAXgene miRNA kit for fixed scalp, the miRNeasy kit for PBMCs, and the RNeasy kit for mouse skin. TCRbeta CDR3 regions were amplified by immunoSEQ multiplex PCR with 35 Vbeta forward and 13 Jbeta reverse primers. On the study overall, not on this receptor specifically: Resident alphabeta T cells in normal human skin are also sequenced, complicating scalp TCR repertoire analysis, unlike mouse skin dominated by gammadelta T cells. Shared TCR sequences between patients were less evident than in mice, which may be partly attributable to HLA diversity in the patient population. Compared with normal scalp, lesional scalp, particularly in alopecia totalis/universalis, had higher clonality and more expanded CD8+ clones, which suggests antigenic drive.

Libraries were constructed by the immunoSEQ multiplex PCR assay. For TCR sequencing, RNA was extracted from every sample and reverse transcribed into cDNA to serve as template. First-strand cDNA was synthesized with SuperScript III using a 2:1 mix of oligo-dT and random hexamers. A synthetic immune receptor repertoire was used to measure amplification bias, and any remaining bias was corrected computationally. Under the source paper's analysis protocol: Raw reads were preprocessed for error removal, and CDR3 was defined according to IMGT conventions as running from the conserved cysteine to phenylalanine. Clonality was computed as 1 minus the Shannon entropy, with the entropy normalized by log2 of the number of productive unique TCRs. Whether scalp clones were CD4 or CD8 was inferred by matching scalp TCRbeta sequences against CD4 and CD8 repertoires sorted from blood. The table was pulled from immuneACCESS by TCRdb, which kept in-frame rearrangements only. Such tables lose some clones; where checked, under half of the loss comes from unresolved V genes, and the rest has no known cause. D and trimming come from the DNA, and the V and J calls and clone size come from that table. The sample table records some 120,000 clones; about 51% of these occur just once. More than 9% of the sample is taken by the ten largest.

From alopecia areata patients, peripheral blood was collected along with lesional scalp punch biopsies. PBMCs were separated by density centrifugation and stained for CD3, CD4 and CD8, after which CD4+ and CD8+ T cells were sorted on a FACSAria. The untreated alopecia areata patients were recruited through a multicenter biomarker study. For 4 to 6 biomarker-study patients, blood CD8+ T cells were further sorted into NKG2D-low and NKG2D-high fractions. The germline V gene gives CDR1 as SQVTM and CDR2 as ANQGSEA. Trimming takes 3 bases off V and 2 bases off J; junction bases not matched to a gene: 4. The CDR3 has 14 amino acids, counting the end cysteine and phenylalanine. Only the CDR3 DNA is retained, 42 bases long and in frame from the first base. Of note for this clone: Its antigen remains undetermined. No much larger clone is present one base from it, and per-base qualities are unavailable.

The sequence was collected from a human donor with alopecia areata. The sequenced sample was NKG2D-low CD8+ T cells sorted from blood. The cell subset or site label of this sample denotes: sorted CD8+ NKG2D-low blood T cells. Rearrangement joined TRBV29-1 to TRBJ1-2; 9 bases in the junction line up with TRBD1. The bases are TGCAGCGTTGATGACGGGACAGGGAACTATGGCTACACCTTC. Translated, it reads CSVDDGTGNYGYTF.